The 18 T cell receptor delta chains reported below all come from one sample, sequenced in a study of human gamma delta and Vdelta1 T cells. TCRdb re-called the PCR reads via CATT. The sample contains some 14,000 delta-chain clones, roughly 45% of which appear only once. No cognate antigen is known for these TCRs. Sequencing was done on a sample of Vdelta1 gamma-delta T cells from blood grown in culture (DOT cells). These receptors all come from a human donor in good health.

This chain connects TRDV1 to TRDJ1; 9 bases are a match to TRDD3. In germline, CDR1 is TSWWSYY, CDR2 QGS. This CDR3 region has 19 residues. V lost 0 bases, J lost 2 bases, and 13 bases stayed unmatched. In DNA form, the CDR3 reads TGTGCTCTTGGGGAACTCCTCCCACGCCACTGGGGGACGACCGATAAACTCATCTTT. Residues: CALGELLPRHWGTTDKLIF.

The chain has TRDV1 and TRDJ3, with 9 nucleotides matching TRDD3. Germline assignment: CDR1 TSWWSYY and CDR2 QGS. The CDR3 length is 23 residues. V shed 2 bases and J 1 base; nucleotides not matched to a gene: 18. The CDR3 region has the DNA TGTGCTCTTGGGGAAGTTGGCGTTCCGGGGGATACACGGGGGTCCTGGGACACCCGACAGATGTTTTTC. Its protein is CALGEVGVPGDTRGSWDTRQMFF.

The chain combines TRDV1 with TRDJ1; 10 bases are shared with TRDD3. Trimming removed 0 bases from V and 0 bases from J; junction bases left unmatched: 19. Germline V gene data show CDR1 as TSWWSYY and CDR2 as QGS. The CDR3 has 22 residues. The CDR3 region is CALGELRLLPILGDPDTDKLIF. The CDR3, as DNA: TGTGCTCTTGGGGAACTCCGTCTCCTACCCATACTGGGGGATCCGGACACCGATAAACTCATCTTT.

This clone was observed a few times. In the same sample, other DNA sequences code for this CDR3. The J gene is TRDJ1, the V gene TRDV1; the D is unclear. Germline loops: CDR1 TSWWSYY, CDR2 QGS. Trimming shortened V by 3 bases and J by 2 bases, and 4 bases separated the two germline ends. This CDR3 comprises 12 residues. The CDR3 bases are TGTGCTCTTGGGGATACAACCGATAAACTCATCTTT. Translating gives CALGDTTDKLIF.

This clone came up once. The rearrangement uses TRDV1 and TRDJ1; TRDD3 aligns across 9 bases. The J segment lost 1 base and the V segment lost 0 bases, leaving 39 bases of the junction unmatched. Germline CDR1 is TSWWSYY and CDR2 is QGS. The CDR3 sequence is 28 residues long. The chain's CDR3 is CALGELGEPLITITGGPSGQRFTDKLIF. In nucleotides, the CDR3 is TGTGCTCTTGGGGAACTAGGGGAACCGCTCATTACCATTACTGGGGGACCTTCAGGTCAAAGGTTCACCGATAAACTCATCTTT.

V is TRDV1 and J is TRDJ1, with 12 bases lining up with TRDD3. There are 21 residues in the CDR3. Germline values: CDR1 TSWWSYY, CDR2 QGS. The V and J ends lost 2 bases and 0 bases, in that order; junction bases with no gene match: 16. CDR3 nucleotide sequence: TGTGCTCTTGGGGAAGTCTCCTACGAGGTACTGGGGGATACTTACACCGATAAACTCATCTTT. Translated, it gives CALGEVSYEVLGDTYTDKLIF.

The V and J genes are TRDV1 and TRDJ1, with TRDD3 identical over 8 bases. Germline V gives CDR1 TSWWSYY, CDR2 QGS. The CDR3 runs 22 residues. V lost 2 bases and J lost 0; bases outside the gene matches: 23. The CDR3 here is CALGESPPSRSGGPQYTDKLIF. DNA of the CDR3: TGTGCTCTTGGGGAAAGTCCTCCATCCCGGTCTGGGGGACCACAGTACACCGATAAACTCATCTTT.

J is TRDJ1 and V is TRDV1, with 9 bases that match TRDD3. The V gene end was trimmed by 0 bases and the J gene end by 0 bases; junction bases not matched to a gene: 17. Germline assignment: CDR1 TSWWSYY and CDR2 QGS. This CDR3 contains 21 residues. DNA of the CDR3: TGTGCTCTTGGGGAACTAGCTCCCCTACCACTGGGGGACTCGTACACCGATAAACTCATCTTT. Residues: CALGELAPLPLGDSYTDKLIF.

This clone was detected a few times. The chain combines TRDV1 with TRDJ1; 7 bases are shared with TRDD3. The CDR3 has 22 amino acids. Germline V gives CDR1 TSWWSYY, CDR2 QGS. Unmatched junction bases numbered 28, after V lost 6 bases and J lost 0 bases. The CDR3 here is CALGSDEYWDPVHWGYTDKLIF. CDR3 bases: TGTGCTCTTGGCTCCGATGAGTACTGGGACCCTGTACACTGGGGATACACCGATAAACTCATCTTT.

The table lists this clone with a count of one. The chain carries TRDV1 and TRDJ1; 12 nucleotides line up with TRDD3. V was clipped by 1 base and J by 0 bases; unmatched bases: 27. The CDR3 covers 25 residues. Germline CDR1 is TSWWSYY and CDR2 is QGS. The CDR3 spells CALGEPFSLPNDLLGDTQYTDKLIF. The CDR3 DNA follows: TGTGCTCTTGGGGAACCTTTCTCACTTCCCAATGATTTACTGGGGGATACTCAGTACACCGATAAACTCATCTTT.

The chain couples TRDV1 to TRDJ1; 10 nucleotides match TRDD3. Germline-derived CDR1 and CDR2 are TSWWSYY and QGS. The CDR3 totals 24 residues. Trimming removed 4 bases from V and 0 bases from J; junction bases left unmatched: 29. The CDR3 here is CALGAPIQNPFPYTTGGYTDKLIF. For the CDR3, the DNA is TGTGCTCTTGGGGCGCCGATCCAAAATCCCTTCCCGTACACTACTGGGGGATACACCGATAAACTCATCTTT.

The V and J genes are TRDV1 and TRDJ2, with a possible D match to TRDD2 (9 bases). CDR1 is TSWWSYY, CDR2 QGS, per germline. The CDR3 covers 26 residues. The V end lost 2 bases, the J end lost 0 bases, and 40 bases lay between the germline ends. The CDR3 sequence is CALGESGSFLHGDFGGSPTLTAQLFF. The CDR3 bases are TGTGCTCTTGGGGAATCGGGGTCCTTCCTACACGGGGATTTTGGGGGATCTCCAACTTTGACAGCACAACTCTTCTTT.

The V gene is TRDV1, the J gene TRDJ1, with TRDD3 as a possible D gene (7 bases). The V end lost 2 bases, the J end lost 3 bases, and 37 bases lay between the germline ends. This CDR3 is built from 23 residues. The germline V gene has CDR1 TSWWSYY and CDR2 QGS. The CDR3 is CALGEWGKNRQWGFYLGADKLIF. CDR3 in DNA: TGTGCTCTTGGGGAATGGGGGAAAAATAGGCAGTGGGGTTTCTACCTTGGGGCCGATAAACTCATCTTT.

This sequence joins TRDV1 and TRDJ1, with 9 positions matching TRDD3. Germline CDR1 and CDR2: TSWWSYY and QGS. The CDR3 runs to 17 residues. V was pared by 2 bases and J by 0 bases, with 7 bases of the junction left unmatched. The chain's CDR3 is CALGESTGGLYTDKLIF. CDR3 DNA sequence: TGTGCTCTTGGGGAAAGTACTGGGGGACTGTACACCGATAAACTCATCTTT.

This clone appeared a few times. This chain links TRDV1 with TRDJ1, with 9 bases aligning to TRDD3. The CDR3 has 17 amino acids. Germline lookup yields CDR1 TSWWSYY and CDR2 QGS. V lost 4 bases, J lost 3 bases, and 12 bases stayed unmatched. CDR3 DNA sequence: TGTGCTCTTGGGGGCCTTGAGGTGGGGGATAAAGCCGATAAACTCATCTTT. Its protein product is CALGGLEVGDKADKLIF.

This clone occurred a few times. J is TRDJ2 and V is TRDV1; 11 bases align to TRDD3. The CDR3 is 21 residues long. Germline values: CDR1 TSWWSYY, CDR2 QGS. The J segment lost 6 bases and the V segment lost 1 base, leaving 19 bases of the junction unmatched. CDR3 protein: CALGEPILLGLGDNSAAQLFF. In nucleotides, the CDR3 is TGTGCTCTTGGGGAACCCATTCTACTGGGACTGGGGGATAATTCGGCAGCACAACTCTTCTTT.

The V and J genes are TRDV1 and TRDJ1, with TRDD3 as a possible D gene (5 bases). The CDR3 length is 18 residues. From germline, CDR1 is TSWWSYY and CDR2 QGS. The V end was cut by 4 bases, the J end by 1 base, with 22 bases between. The CDR3 DNA is TGTGCTCTTGGGGTCTCTGGGTCTATTAAGAAACCCACCGATAAACTCATCTTT. It encodes CALGVSGSIKKPTDKLIF.

The chain recombines TRDV1 with TRDJ1; the D is unclear. The V gene lost 3 bases and the J gene lost 0 bases, with 14 bases spanning the gap. The CDR3 is 16 amino acids. From germline, CDR1 is TSWWSYY and CDR2 QGS. The CDR3 here is CALGDDAECDTDKLIF. CDR3 nucleotide sequence: TGTGCTCTTGGGGACGACGCTGAGTGCGACACCGATAAACTCATCTTT.